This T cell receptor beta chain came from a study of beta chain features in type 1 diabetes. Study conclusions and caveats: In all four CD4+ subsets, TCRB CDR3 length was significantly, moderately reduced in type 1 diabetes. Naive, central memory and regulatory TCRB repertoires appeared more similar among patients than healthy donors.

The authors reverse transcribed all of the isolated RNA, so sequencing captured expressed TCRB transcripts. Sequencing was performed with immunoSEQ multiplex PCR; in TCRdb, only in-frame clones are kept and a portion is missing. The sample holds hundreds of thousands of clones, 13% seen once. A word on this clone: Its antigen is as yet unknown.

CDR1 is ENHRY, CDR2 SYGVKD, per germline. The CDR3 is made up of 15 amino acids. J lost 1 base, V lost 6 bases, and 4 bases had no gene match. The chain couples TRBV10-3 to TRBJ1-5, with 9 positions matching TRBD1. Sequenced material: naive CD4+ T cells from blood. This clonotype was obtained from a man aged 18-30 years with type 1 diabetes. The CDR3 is CAIRAGTGSNQPQHF. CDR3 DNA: TGTGCCATCAGAGCCGGGACAGGGAGCAATCAGCCCCAGCATTTT.